These 29 T cell receptor beta chains came from one sample sequenced in a study of T cell responses to AZD1222 COVID-19 vaccine. Profiling relied on immunoSEQ multiplex PCR, and the TCRdb table lists in-frame clones only, not all of them. The sample lists roughly 150,000 clones; about 87% were seen once. This material consisted of peripheral blood, taken 28 days after the second AZD1222 dose. The receptors derive from an adult who received the AZD1222 COVID-19 vaccine.

Points on this clone: The same CDR3 also results from other DNA sequences found in this sample. The V and J genes are TRBV19 and TRBJ2-5, with a weak D call TRBD2 (6 bases). Germline CDR1 is LNHDA and CDR2 is SQIVND (reference sequence). V lost 5 bases and J lost 5, with 15 bases in between. The CDR3 has 14 residues. CDR3 sequence: CASSPRPGRETQYF. Written as DNA, the CDR3 is TGTGCCAGTAGTCCTCGCCCGGGGAGGGAGACCCAGTACTTC.

This chain uses TRBV7-9 with TRBJ1-4; 8 bases match TRBD1. Germline values: CDR1 SEHNR, CDR2 FQNEAQ (reference sequence). The CDR3 runs to 15 residues. The J segment lost 7 bases and the V segment lost 2 bases, leaving 6 bases of the junction unmatched. The CDR3 is CASSLQGAHGEKLFF. The CDR3 nucleotides are TGTGCCAGCAGCTTACAGGGGGCGCACGGTGAAAAACTGTTTTTT.

This clone is a singleton in its sample. The V and J genes are TRBV2 and TRBJ2-3; unclear D gene. Germline V gene data show CDR1 as SNHLY and CDR2 as FYNNEI. This CDR3 spans 11 amino acids. Trimming took 3 bases from V and 6 from J, leaving 4 bases between them. The CDR3 protein is CASSDHDTQYF. For the CDR3, the DNA is TGTGCCAGCAGTGACCACGATACGCAGTATTTT.

The genes are TRBV18 and TRBJ2-1; 7 nucleotides agree with TRBD1. Germline CDR1 and CDR2: KGHSH and LQKENI. Trimming cost V 1 base and J 5 bases; bases outside gene matches: 2. This CDR3 comprises 14 residues. In nucleotides, the CDR3 is TGTGCCAGCTCACCACTGGGGACAGACAATGAGCAGTTCTTC. Protein: CASSPLGTDNEQFF.

The chain combines TRBV4-1 with TRBJ2-2; D gene unclear. This CDR3 region has 15 residues. V was cut by 1 base and J by 5 bases, with 11 bases left in between. The germline CDR1 and CDR2 sequences are MGHRA and YSYEKL. DNA of the CDR3: TGCGCCAGCAGCCAAGTGTGGGTGTCAACCGGGGAGCTGTTTTTT. As protein: CASSQVWVSTGELFF.

Only a few counts were recorded for this clone. The J gene is TRBJ2-5, the V gene TRBV10-1; maybe TRBD2 (6 bases). Germline V gene lookup returns CDR1 WNHNN and CDR2 SYGVQD (reference sequence). V shed 6 bases and J shed 2 bases, with 16 bases lying between them. The CDR3 is made up of 15 amino acids. CDR3 sequence: CASSPGRGSQETQYF. The CDR3 DNA sequence: TGCGCCAGCAGCCCCGGTCGGGGGAGTCAAGAGACCCAGTACTTC.

CDR3 sequence reads: CASTASGSRTDTQYF. CDR3 nucleotide sequence: TGTGCCAGCACCGCCAGCGGGAGTCGGACAGATACGCAGTATTTT. The V and J genes are TRBV7-2 and TRBJ2-3, with 8 bases fitting TRBD2. Germline V gene sequence: CDR1 SGHTA, CDR2 FQGNSA. The CDR3 sequence is 15 residues long. After removal of 7 bases from V and 3 bases from J, the junction contained 9 bases not matched to a gene. Using reference TRBV7-2 and TRBJ2-3 for the parts outside the CDR3, the full variable domain is GAGVSQSPSNKVTEKGKDVELRCDPISGHTALYWYRQSLGQGLEFLIYFQGNSAPDKSGLPSDRFSAERTGGSVSTLTIQRTQQEDSAVYLCASTASGSRTDTQYFGPGTRLTVL.

The chain couples TRBV28 to TRBJ1-2, with D uncertain. The CDR3 runs to 14 residues. CDR1 and CDR2 (germline): MDHEN, SYDVKM. Trimming stripped 3 bases from V and 4 bases from J, with 12 bases between. CDR3 nucleotides: TGTGCCAGCAGTTTCCAACCTCCCGGCTATGGCTACACCTTC. Its translation is CASSFQPPGYGYTF.

This clone was observed a single time. The rearrangement links TRBV5-6 to TRBJ1-5; no definite D call. The CDR3 has 14 amino acids. Trimming pared 0 bases from V and 6 bases from J, leaving 10 bases between. Germline V gene data show CDR1 as SGHDT and CDR2 as YYEEEE. CDR3 bases: TGTGCCAGCAGCTTGGGGACCTTAGGTCAGCCCCAGCATTTT. Its translation: CASSLGTLGQPQHF.

This clone was counted a few times. The chain couples TRBV11-2 to TRBJ2-1; 9 bases align to TRBD2. This CDR3 is 17 amino acids long. V shed 0 bases and J 4 bases; nucleotides not matched to a gene: 7. CDR1 SGHAT and CDR2 FQNNGV come from the germline V gene. The CDR3 DNA follows: TGTGCCAGCAGCTTAGATTCGGGACTAGCCGTATACAATGAGCAGTTCTTC. This codes for CASSLDSGLAVYNEQFF. Together with reference TRBV11-2 and TRBJ2-1, the CDR3 gives the full variable domain: EAGVAQSPRYKIIEKRQSVAFWCNPISGHATLYWYQQILGQGPKLLIQFQNNGVVDDSQLPKDRFSAERLKGVDSTLKIQPAKLEDSAVYLCASSLDSGLAVYNEQFFGPGTRLTVL.

The V and J genes are TRBV19 and TRBJ2-2, with a possible D match to TRBD1 (5 bases). The ends were cut back, 3 bases at V and 6 bases at J, with 8 bases in the middle. The CDR3 is 13 amino acids. The germline V gene encodes CDR1 LNHDA and CDR2 SQIVND (reference sequence). CDR3 nucleotides: TGTGCCAGTAGTATCGGCAGGGCCGGGGAGCTGTTTTTT. Translation gives CASSIGRAGELFF.

This rearrangement joins TRBV5-4 to TRBJ2-3, with D tentatively TRBD2 (5 bases). V gave up 9 bases and J gave up 2 bases, with 25 bases separating them. The CDR3 is 17 amino acids. The germline CDR1 and CDR2 sequences are SGHNT and YYREEE (reference sequence). The CDR3 DNA follows: TGTGCCACTGCCGGGATCATAGGTGGCGGGCCCACAGATACGCAGTATTTT. Translating it yields CATAGIIGGGPTDTQYF. Full variable domain (outside the CDR3, taken from reference TRBV5-4 and TRBJ2-3): ETGVTQSPTHLIKTRGQQVTLRCSSQSGHNTVSWYQQALGQGPQFIFQYYREEENGRGNFPPRFSGLQFPNYSSELNVNALELDDSALYLCATAGIIGGGPTDTQYFGPGTRLTVL.

The chain links TRBV15 to TRBJ2-3; D is uncertain. Trimming stripped 5 bases from V and 8 bases from J, with 8 bases between. This CDR3 has 11 residues. The germline gives CDR1 LNHNV, CDR2 YYDKDF (reference sequence). The CDR3 is CATSYRGTQYF. Here the CDR3 DNA reads TGTGCCACCAGCTATCGCGGTACGCAGTATTTT.

The chain links TRBV28 to TRBJ1-4; D is possibly TRBD1 (5 bases). Germline V gene lookup returns CDR1 MDHEN and CDR2 SYDVKM. V was shortened by 0 bases and J by 3 bases, with 8 bases between the two germline ends. CDR3 length: 15 residues. The CDR3 loop reads CASSLWGGSNEKLFF. For the CDR3, the DNA is TGTGCCAGCAGTTTATGGGGGGGATCTAATGAAAAACTGTTTTTT.

The chain combines TRBV12-3 or TRBV12-4 with TRBJ1-1; unclear D gene. V shed 5 bases and J shed 1 base, with 8 bases lying between them. The CDR3 sequence is 13 residues long. This chain's CDR3 is CASSIHGNTEAFF. As DNA, the CDR3 is TGTGCCAGCAGTATCCACGGGAACACTGAAGCTTTCTTT.

The chain combines TRBV7-3 with TRBJ2-3, with D possibly being TRBD1 or TRBD2 (5 bases each). Trimming removed 2 bases from V and 1 base from J, with 10 bases in between. Germline loops: CDR1 SGHTA, CDR2 FQGTGA. This CDR3 spans 15 amino acids. CDR3 in DNA: TGTGCCAGCAGCTTATTCGGGACGGGCACAGATACGCAGTATTTT. Its protein product is CASSLFGTGTDTQYF. Full variable domain (outside the CDR3, taken from reference TRBV7-3 and TRBJ2-3): GAGVSQTPSNKVTEKGKYVELRCDPISGHTALYWYRQSLGQGPEFLIYFQGTGAADDSGLPNDRFFAVRPEGSVSTLKIQRTERGDSAVYLCASSLFGTGTDTQYFGPGTRLTVL.

The rearrangement uses TRBV5-4 and TRBJ2-7, with TRBD2 identical over 11 bases. Trimming cost V 0 bases and J 2 bases; bases outside gene matches: 4. Germline loops: CDR1 SGHNT, CDR2 YYREEE (reference sequence). CDR3 length: 16 amino acids. CDR3 sequence: CASSLGTSGRPYEQYF. CDR3 DNA sequence: TGTGCCAGCAGCTTGGGGACTAGCGGGCGACCCTACGAGCAGTACTTC.

The chain couples TRBV2 to TRBJ1-2; D might be TRBD1 (5 bases). V lost 9 bases and J lost 7, with 24 bases in between. From germline, CDR1 is SNHLY and CDR2 FYNNEI. There are 15 residues in the CDR3. This CDR3 reads CASFIRTDRRVGYTF. In DNA, the CDR3 is TGTGCCAGTTTTATAAGGACGGATCGCAGGGTTGGCTACACCTTC.

V usage is TRBV3-1 (or the pseudogene TRBV3-2) and J usage is TRBJ1-4; weak D call: TRBD1 (5 bases). The V end was cut by 4 bases, the J end by 8 bases, with 20 bases between. CDR3 length: 16 residues. Germline CDR1 is LGHDT and CDR2 is YNNKEL (reference sequence). CDR3 coding DNA: TGTGCCAGCAGCCCAACCCATCGGGGACTGGGAGAAAAACTGTTTTTT. This sequence encodes CASSPTHRGLGEKLFF.

The chain has TRBV7-3 and TRBJ2-5; 8 bases match TRBD1. Trimming took 3 bases from V and 5 from J; bases not matched to a gene: 8. CDR3 length: 15 amino acids. The germline V gene encodes CDR1 SGHTA and CDR2 FQGTGA. CDR3 loop: CASSFRAGGRETQYF. CDR3 in DNA: TGTGCCAGCAGCTTCAGGGCAGGGGGCAGGGAGACCCAGTACTTC.

The J gene is TRBJ2-2, the V gene TRBV13; TRBD2 agrees at 10 bases. CDR1 is PRHDT, CDR2 FYEKMQ, per germline (reference sequence). Germline trimming cut 4 bases from V and 4 bases from J; bases unmatched to any gene: 6. This CDR3 comprises 16 residues. The CDR3 nucleotides read TGTGCCAGCAGCTCTTTAGCGGGAGGTTTCACCGGGGAGCTGTTTTTT. It encodes CASSSLAGGFTGELFF. The full variable domain, in which reference TRBV13 and TRBJ2-2 provide the parts outside the CDR3, is AAGVIQSPRHLIKEKRETATLKCYPIPRHDTVYWYQQGPGQDPQFLISFYEKMQSDKGSIPDRFSAQQFSDYHSELNMSSLELGDSALYFCASSSLAGGFTGELFFGEGSRLTVL.

The chain employs TRBV14 and TRBJ2-5; 7 positions match TRBD2. The CDR3 is made up of 12 amino acids. The V gene's germline CDR1 is SGHDN and CDR2 FVKESK. The trim removed 8 bases at V and 5 bases at J, leaving 5 bases unmatched. The DNA of the CDR3 is TGTGCCAGCGGTGCGGGAGTGGAGACCCAGTACTTC. Its translation is CASGAGVETQYF.

The genes are TRBV7-2 and TRBJ2-3, with D tentatively TRBD1 or TRBD2 (7 bases each). The CDR3 sequence is 14 residues long. The germline V and J ends were trimmed by 3 bases and 7 bases, with 14 bases remaining between them. From germline, CDR1 is SGHTA and CDR2 FQGNSA. CDR3 DNA: TGTGCCAGCAGCTTGGGGGGGACAGCTAATACGCAGTATTTT. It encodes CASSLGGTANTQYF.

The J gene is TRBJ2-7, the V gene TRBV5-6; a possible D gene is TRBD2 (7 bases). CDR3 length: 15 amino acids. Germline CDR1 SGHDT, CDR2 YYEEEE. V gave up 4 bases and J gave up 5 bases, with 19 bases separating them. The CDR3 DNA follows: TGTGCCAGCAGCCAAAATGGGGGGGCGCAGGACGAGCAGTACTTC. Translation: CASSQNGGAQDEQYF.

The chain links TRBV29-1 to TRBJ2-1; 8 nucleotides align to TRBD1. The V gene end was trimmed by 6 bases and the J gene end by 2 bases; junction bases not matched to a gene: 6. The V gene's germline CDR1 is SQVTM and CDR2 ANQGSEA. The CDR3 consists of 14 residues. The CDR3 nucleotides read TGCAGCGTGGAACAGGGGGGCCCCTACAATGAGCAGTTCTTC. Translated: CSVEQGGPYNEQFF.

The chain couples TRBV9 to TRBJ1-4, with D perhaps TRBD1 (5 bases). Trimming took 0 bases from V and 5 from J, leaving 5 bases between them. CDR3 length: 13 residues. From germline, CDR1 is SGDLS and CDR2 YYNGEE. CDR3 sequence (DNA): TGTGCCAGCAGCGTAGGACAGAATGAAAAACTGTTTTTT. It translates to CASSVGQNEKLFF. Filled out from reference TRBV9 and TRBJ1-4, the complete variable domain reads DSGVTQTPKHLITATGQRVTLRCSPRSGDLSVYWYQQSLDQGLQFLIQYYNGEERAKGNILERFSAQQFPDLHSELNLSSLELGDSALYFCASSVGQNEKLFFGSGTQLSVL.

The rearrangement uses TRBV28 and TRBJ1-4, with D uncertain. There are 15 residues in the CDR3. Germline V gene lookup returns CDR1 MDHEN and CDR2 SYDVKM. Trimming took off 5 bases at V and 1 base at J, with 11 bases between the two ends. CDR3 residues: CASSPTWGTNEKLFF. The CDR3 DNA sequence: TGTGCCAGCAGTCCTACGTGGGGAACTAATGAAAAACTGTTTTTT.

V gene TRBV7-8 combines with J gene TRBJ2-3; 8 bases align to TRBD2. This CDR3 is built from 13 residues. Germline V CDR1 and CDR2: SGHVS, FQNEAQ. V was clipped by 5 bases and J by 6 bases; unmatched bases: 4. The CDR3 nucleotides are TGTGCCAGCAGCCATTCGGGGGGGGATACGCAGTATTTT. It specifies CASSHSGGDTQYF.

The J gene is TRBJ1-5, the V gene TRBV5-3, with 10 bases aligning to TRBD1. TRBV5-3 counts as an open reading frame of uncertain function. CDR3 size: 14 residues. Trimming cost V 7 bases and J 6 bases; bases outside gene matches: 7. CDR3 nucleotides: TGTGCCAGAGGGTCCGGGACAGGGGTTCAGCCCCAGCATTTT. Amino acid sequence: CARGSGTGVQPQHF.